This T cell receptor beta chain appears in the sequencing data of a study of cytomegalovirus exposure and HLA in healthy donors. Study context: In an earlier analysis, 95 million to 130 million unique TCR beta sequences were found from some 170 million T cells. Falling in the Caucasian-associated ancestry cluster were approximately 86% of 350 to 400 genotyped donors. General observations from the study: Available immune exposure information was restricted to CMV serostatus only.

Each donor was healthy, and each was a bone marrow donor. A word on this clone: Its target is unknown.

Per the germline V gene, CDR1 is LNHNV and CDR2 is YYDKDF (reference sequence). The CDR3 consists of 16 residues. Deletions cut 5 bases from V and 4 bases from J, with 18 bases between. Amplification used 60 Vbeta primers and 13 Jbeta primers. This table comes from immunoSEQ multiplex PCR, and its TCRdb copy is limited to in-frame clones, with some not included. The sample carries approximately 160,000 clones, 65% to 85% recorded once. Sequenced input: PBMCs. The sequence was collected from a woman aged 40 to 50 in good health and CMV-seropositive. J is TRBJ2-1 and V is TRBV15, with D perhaps TRBD2 (5 bases). CDR3 loop: CATSDYGRRVYNEQFF. Here the CDR3 DNA reads TGTGCCACCAGCGACTATGGGAGACGAGTTTACAATGAGCAGTTCTTC.